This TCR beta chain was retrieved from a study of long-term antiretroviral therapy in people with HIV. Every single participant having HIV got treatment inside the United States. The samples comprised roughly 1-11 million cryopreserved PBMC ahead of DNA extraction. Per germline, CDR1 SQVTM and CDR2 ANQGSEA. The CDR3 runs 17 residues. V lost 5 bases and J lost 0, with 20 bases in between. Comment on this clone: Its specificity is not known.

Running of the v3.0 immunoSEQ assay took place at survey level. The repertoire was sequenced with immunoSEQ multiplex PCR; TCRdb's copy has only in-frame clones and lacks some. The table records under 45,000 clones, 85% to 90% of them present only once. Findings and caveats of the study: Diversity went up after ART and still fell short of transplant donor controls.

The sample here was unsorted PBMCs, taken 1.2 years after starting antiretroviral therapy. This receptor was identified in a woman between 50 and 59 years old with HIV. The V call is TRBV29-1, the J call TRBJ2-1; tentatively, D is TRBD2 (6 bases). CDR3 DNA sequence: TGCAGCGTTCTGGCGGGGTTCTCTTCTAGCTCCTACAATGAGCAGTTCTTC. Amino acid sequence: CSVLAGFSSSSYNEQFF.